This T cell receptor (beta chain) was sequenced during a study of long-term antiretroviral therapy in people with HIV. Study details: Collection dates of the earliest samples fall about a decade before the 2015 immediate-ART recommendation.

The V gene end was trimmed by 3 bases and the J gene end by 1 base; junction bases not matched to a gene: 9. This CDR3 is built from 19 residues. Germline V gene sequence: CDR1 SGHRS, CDR2 YFSETQ. Version v3.0 of the immunoSEQ assay ran at survey level. Only in-frame clones appear in the TCRdb table, and some are missing; sequencing was by immunoSEQ multiplex PCR. The sample has about 30,000 clones; over 90% are singletons. Comments on this clone: Its specificity is unknown.

Each contributor possessed a minimum of one pre-ART and a minimum of two post-ART PBMC samples. Study-wide findings and caveats: Blood, drawn from about 2003 to 2017, may reflect older ART regimens. Post-treatment diversity went higher with ART but stayed below transplant donor controls.

This clonotype originated in a woman aged 40 to 50 with HIV. The chain carries TRBV5-1 and TRBJ2-3, with 15 bases that match TRBD2. The sample in question was unsorted PBMCs, obtained roughly 6.5 years after starting antiretroviral therapy. The CDR3 sequence: CASSSGLAGGIGGTDTQYF. CDR3 DNA sequence: TGCGCCAGCAGCTCGGGACTAGCGGGGGGCATTGGTGGCACAGATACGCAGTATTTT.